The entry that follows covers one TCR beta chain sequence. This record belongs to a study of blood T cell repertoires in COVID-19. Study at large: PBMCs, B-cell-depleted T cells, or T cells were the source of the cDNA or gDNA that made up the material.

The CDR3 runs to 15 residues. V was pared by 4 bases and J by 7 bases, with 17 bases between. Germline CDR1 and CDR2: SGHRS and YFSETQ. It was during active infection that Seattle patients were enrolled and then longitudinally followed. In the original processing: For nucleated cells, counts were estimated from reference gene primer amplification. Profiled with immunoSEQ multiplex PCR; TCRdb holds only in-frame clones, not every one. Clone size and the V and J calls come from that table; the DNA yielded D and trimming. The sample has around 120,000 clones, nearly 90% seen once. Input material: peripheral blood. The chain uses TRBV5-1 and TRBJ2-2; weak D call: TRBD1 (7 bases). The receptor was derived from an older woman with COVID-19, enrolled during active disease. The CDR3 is CASSTTQGGGGELFF. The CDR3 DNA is TGCGCCAGCAGCACCACTCAGGGGGGCGGCGGGGAGCTGTTTTTT.